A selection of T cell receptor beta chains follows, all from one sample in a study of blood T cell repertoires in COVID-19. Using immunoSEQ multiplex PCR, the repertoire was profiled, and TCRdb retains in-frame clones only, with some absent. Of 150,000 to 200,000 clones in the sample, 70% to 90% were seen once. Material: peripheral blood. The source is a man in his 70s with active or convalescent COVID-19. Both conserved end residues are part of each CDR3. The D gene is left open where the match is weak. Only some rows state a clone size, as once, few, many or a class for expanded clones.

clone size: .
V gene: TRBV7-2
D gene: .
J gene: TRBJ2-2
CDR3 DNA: TGTGCCAGCAGCTCGCCCCCCGGGGTCAACACCGGGGAGCTGTTTTTT
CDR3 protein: CASSSPPGVNTGELFF

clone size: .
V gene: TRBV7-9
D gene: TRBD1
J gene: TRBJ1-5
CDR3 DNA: TGTGCCAGCAGCTTAGAGGGGACAGGGACTCAGCCCCAGCATTTT
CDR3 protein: CASSLEGTGTQPQHF

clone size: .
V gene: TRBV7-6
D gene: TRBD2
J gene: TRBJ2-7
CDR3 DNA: TGTGCCAGCAGCCGACACGGGACTAGCGGGCCCTACGAGCAGTACTTC
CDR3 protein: CASSRHGTSGPYEQYF

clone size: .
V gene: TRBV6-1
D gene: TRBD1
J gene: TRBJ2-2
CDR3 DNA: TGTGCCAGCAGTGAACAGGGGGCCTCTGGGGAGCTGTTTTTT
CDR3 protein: CASSEQGASGELFF

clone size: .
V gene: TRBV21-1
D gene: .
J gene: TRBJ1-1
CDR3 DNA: TGTGCCAGCAGCAAGAAATCGGACGTTCAGCAGGGGTACACTGAAGCTTTCTTT
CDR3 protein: CASSKKSDVQQGYTEAFF

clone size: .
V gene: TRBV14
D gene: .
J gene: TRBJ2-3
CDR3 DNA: TGTGCCAGCAGCCAAGAGCGAAGAACCTTCACAGATACGCAGTATTTT
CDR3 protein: CASSQERRTFTDTQYF

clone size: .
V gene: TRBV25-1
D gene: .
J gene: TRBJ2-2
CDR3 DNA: TGTGCCAGCAGGGGGCAGGGTTGGCCCGGGGAGCTGTTTTTT
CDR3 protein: CASRGQGWPGELFF

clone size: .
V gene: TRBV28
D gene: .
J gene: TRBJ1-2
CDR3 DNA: TGTGCCAGCAGTTTAGAAAAAACAGGGTTCGGGGGCTACACCTTC
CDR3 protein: CASSLEKTGFGGYTF

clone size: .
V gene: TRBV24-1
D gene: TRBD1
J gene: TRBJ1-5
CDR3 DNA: TGTGCCACCAGTGATTCAACAGGGGATGTGAGCAATCAGCCCCAGCATTTT
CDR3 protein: CATSDSTGDVSNQPQHF

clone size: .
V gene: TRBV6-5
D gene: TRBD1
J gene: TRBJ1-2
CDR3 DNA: TGTGCCAACAGTATGGGACAGAGGAACTATGGCTACACCTTC
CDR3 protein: CANSMGQRNYGYTF

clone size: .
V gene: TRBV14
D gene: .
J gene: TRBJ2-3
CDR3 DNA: TGTGCCACCGCACCGGGGGACGGAGATACGCAGTATTTT
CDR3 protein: CATAPGDGDTQYF

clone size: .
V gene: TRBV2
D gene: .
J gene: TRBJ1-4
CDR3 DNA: TGTGCCAGCAGCCGCGTAGTCCCAAATGAAAAACTGTTTTTT
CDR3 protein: CASSRVVPNEKLFF

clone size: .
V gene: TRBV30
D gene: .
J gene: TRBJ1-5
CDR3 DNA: TGTGCCTGGAGTGTAAACCTTGGGCAAAATAGCAATCAGCCCCAGCATTTT
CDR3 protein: CAWSVNLGQNSNQPQHF

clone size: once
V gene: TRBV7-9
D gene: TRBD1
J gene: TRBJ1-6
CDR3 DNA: TGTGCCAGCAGCCAAACCTCCGGACAGGGAGCTTCACCCCTCCACTTT
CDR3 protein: CASSQTSGQGASPLHF

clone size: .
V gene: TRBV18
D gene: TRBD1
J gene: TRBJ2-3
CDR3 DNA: TGTGCCAGCTCACCTGGACAGGGGGCCACTACGCAGTATTTT
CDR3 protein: CASSPGQGATTQYF

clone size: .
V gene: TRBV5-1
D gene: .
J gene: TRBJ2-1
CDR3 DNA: TGCGCCAGCAGCTTGGAACAGGGAGTGTACAATGAGCAGTTCTTC
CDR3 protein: CASSLEQGVYNEQFF

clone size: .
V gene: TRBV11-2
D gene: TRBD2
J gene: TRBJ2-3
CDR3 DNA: TGTGCCAGCAGCCCCGGGACTACGAAGGACGGGACAGATACGCAGTATTTT
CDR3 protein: CASSPGTTKDGTDTQYF

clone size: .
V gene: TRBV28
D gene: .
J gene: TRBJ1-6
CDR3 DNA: TGTGCCAGCAGTTCTCAGGGCCCGAGCTCCTATAATTCACCCCTCCACTTT
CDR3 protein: CASSSQGPSSYNSPLHF

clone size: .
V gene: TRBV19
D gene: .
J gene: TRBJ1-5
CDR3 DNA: TGTGCCAGTAGTCCAGACAGGAATCAGCCCCAGCATTTT
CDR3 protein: CASSPDRNQPQHF

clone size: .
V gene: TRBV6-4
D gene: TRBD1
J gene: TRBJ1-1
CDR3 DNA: TGTGCCAGCAGTGGGCAGGGGGCTTGTGAAGCTTTCTTT
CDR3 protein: CASSGQGACEAFF

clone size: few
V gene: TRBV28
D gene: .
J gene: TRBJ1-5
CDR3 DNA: TGTGCCAGCAGTTTAGGGCTCTCAGGGGAGAATCAGCCCCAGCATTTT
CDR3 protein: CASSLGLSGENQPQHF

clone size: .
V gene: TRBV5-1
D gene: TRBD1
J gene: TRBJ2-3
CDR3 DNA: TGCGCCAGCAGCCGGACAGGGGTTGGAGATACGCAGTATTTT
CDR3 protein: CASSRTGVGDTQYF

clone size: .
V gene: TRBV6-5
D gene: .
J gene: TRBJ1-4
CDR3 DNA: TGTGCCAGCAGACCTGACGCCCGTCGGAGTGAAAAACTGTTTTTT
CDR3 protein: CASRPDARRSEKLFF

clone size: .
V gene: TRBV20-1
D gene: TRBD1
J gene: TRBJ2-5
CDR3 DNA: TGCAGTGCTAGTCGACAGGGAAATCAAGAGACCCAGTACTTC
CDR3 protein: CSASRQGNQETQYF

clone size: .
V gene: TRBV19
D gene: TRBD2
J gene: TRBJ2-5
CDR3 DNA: TGTGCCAGTAGTATAGTTAGCGGGCACGCCCAGTACTTC
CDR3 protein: CASSIVSGHAQYF

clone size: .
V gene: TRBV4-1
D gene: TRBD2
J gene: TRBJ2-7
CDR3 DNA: TGCGCCAGCAGCCAAGATGGGAGCGGGAGGCCCGAGCAGTACTTC
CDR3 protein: CASSQDGSGRPEQYF

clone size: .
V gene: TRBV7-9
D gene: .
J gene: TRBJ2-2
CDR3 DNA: TGTGCCAGCAGCGCAAGGGACATCGACACCGGGGAGCTGTTTTTT
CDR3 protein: CASSARDIDTGELFF

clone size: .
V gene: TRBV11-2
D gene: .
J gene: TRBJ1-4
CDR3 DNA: TGTGCCAGCAGCTTAGGGACAAGCTATGAAAAACTGTTTTTT
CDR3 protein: CASSLGTSYEKLFF

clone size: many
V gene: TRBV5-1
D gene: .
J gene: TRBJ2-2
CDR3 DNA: TGCGCCAGCAGCCCCAGGGGCGGGGAGCTGTTTTTT
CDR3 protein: CASSPRGGELFF

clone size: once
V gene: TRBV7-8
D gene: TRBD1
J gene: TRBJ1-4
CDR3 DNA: TGTGCCAGCAGCACAGGGACAGGGGCGGGTTTCAATGAAAAACTGTTTTTT
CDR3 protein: CASSTGTGAGFNEKLFF

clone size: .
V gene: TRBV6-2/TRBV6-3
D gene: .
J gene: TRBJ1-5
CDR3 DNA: TGTGCCAGCAGTTACTCGGGCAGGCGTCAACAGCCCCAGCATTTT
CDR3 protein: CASSYSGRRQQPQHF

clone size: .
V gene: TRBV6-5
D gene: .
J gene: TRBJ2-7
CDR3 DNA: TGTGCCAGCGGGTGGCAGGGGCCTGGCGAGCAGTACTTC
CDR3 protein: CASGWQGPGEQYF

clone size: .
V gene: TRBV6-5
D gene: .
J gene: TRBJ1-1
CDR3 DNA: TGTGCCAGCATTCACAGGGTAGGGAACACTGAAGCTTTCTTT
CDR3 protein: CASIHRVGNTEAFF

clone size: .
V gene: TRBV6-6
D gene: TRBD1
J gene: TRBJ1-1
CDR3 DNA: TGTGCCAGCAACGACCAGGGGGCGGACACTGAAGCTTTCTTT
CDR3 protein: CASNDQGADTEAFF

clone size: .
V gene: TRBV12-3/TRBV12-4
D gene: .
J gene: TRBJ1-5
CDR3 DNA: TGTGCCAGCAGTTTAGGAGATCAGCCCCAGCATTTT
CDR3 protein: CASSLGDQPQHF

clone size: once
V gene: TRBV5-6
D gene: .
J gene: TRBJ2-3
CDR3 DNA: TGTGCCAGCAGCTTTCGGGGGGCAGGTGGACGGCCGGGCACAGATACGCAGTATTTT
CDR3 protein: CASSFRGAGGRPGTDTQYF

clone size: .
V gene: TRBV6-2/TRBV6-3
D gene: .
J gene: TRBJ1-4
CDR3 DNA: TGTGCCAGCAGTTACTCTCCGGGTCAAATCCTTGAAAAACTGTTTTTT
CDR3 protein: CASSYSPGQILEKLFF

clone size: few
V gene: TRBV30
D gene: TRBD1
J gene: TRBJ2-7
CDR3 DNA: TGTGCCTGGAGTCAAACAGGGGCCGAGCAGTACTTC
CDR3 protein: CAWSQTGAEQYF

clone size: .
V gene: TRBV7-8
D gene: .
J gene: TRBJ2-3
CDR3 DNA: TGTGCCAGCAGGAGAGGGTGGAACCCCCGCACAGATACGCAGTATTTT
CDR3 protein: CASRRGWNPRTDTQYF

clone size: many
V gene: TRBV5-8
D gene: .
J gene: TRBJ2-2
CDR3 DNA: TGTGCCAGCAGGGAGGAGGGGCTGTTTTTT
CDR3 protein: CASREEGLFF

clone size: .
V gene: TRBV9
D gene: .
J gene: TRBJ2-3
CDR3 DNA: TGTGCCAGCAGCGACTCGGGGGGCCCCGCCACAGATACGCAGTATTTT
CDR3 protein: CASSDSGGPATDTQYF

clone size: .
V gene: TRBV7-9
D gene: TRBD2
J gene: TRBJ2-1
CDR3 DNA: TGTGCCAGCAGCTACGACCAGACGGGGGGGATTGACGAGCAGTTCTTC
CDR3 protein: CASSYDQTGGIDEQFF